This TCR beta chain was sequenced during a study of cytomegalovirus exposure and HLA in healthy donors. Study-level background: Within the Caucasian-associated ancestry cluster were under 85% of the 398 genotyped donors. Study conclusions and caveats: In most subjects, TCR beta sequences reportedly gave accurate predictions of HLA-A and HLA-B alleles. Cytomegalovirus-associated TCR beta chains were listed, numbering roughly 150. Later, TCR association rates were found to vary by HLA locus, highest for DRB1 and lowest for HLA-C.

In regard to this clone: Its cognate antigen is unknown. At one end the junction does not follow the germline gene, possibly because of a read error. Other DNA sequences within the sample encode an identical CDR3.

Both 60 Vbeta primers and 13 Jbeta primers went into the PCR. Only in-frame clones appear in the TCRdb table, and some are missing; sequencing was by immunoSEQ multiplex PCR. This repertoire shows over 150,000 clones, roughly four fifths found once; its top ten account for roughly 1.4%. The sequenced material came from PBMCs. The TCR was taken from a man aged 18 to 29 in good health and CMV-seronegative.

The CDR3 sequence: CASSLGRGRRTYEQYF. In nucleotides, the CDR3 is TGTGCCAGTAGCTTGGGCCGGGGAAGGCGAACCTACGAGCAGTACTTC. The rearrangement uses TRBV7-6 and TRBJ2-7; perhaps TRBD2 as D (5 bases). Germline values: CDR1 SGHVS, CDR2 FNYEAQ. There are 16 residues in the CDR3. Based on the CDR3 plus reference TRBV7-6 and TRBJ2-7, the full variable domain is GAGVSQSPRYKVTKRGQDVALRCDPISGHVSLYWYRQALGQGPEFLTYFNYEAQQDKSGLPNDRFSAERPEGSISTLTIQRTEQRDSAMYRCASSLGRGRRTYEQYFGPGTRLTVT.